The clone carrying this TCR beta chain came up once. Its target is not known. The source of the sample is a study of T cells in Graves' hyperthyroidism and ophthalmopathy. Study results and caveats: Most thyroid clonotypes expanded above 0.001 were also detected in blood.

Per germline, CDR1 MNHNS and CDR2 SASEGT. This CDR3 comprises 13 residues. Trimming cost V 3 bases and J 3 bases; bases outside gene matches: 2. RNA transcripts provided the source from which TCR beta CDR3 regions were amplified. Researchers ran a first-round RT-PCR on the TCR CDR3 using the HTBI primer set. TCRdb redid the calling of the multiplex PCR reads with MiXCR, one entry per CDR3 protein. The sample has a few hundred thousand distinct CDR3 sequences, roughly 20% seen once; the top ten hold roughly 29%. No progression to ophthalmopathy during 18 months of follow-up defined stable disease. Patients aged 18 to 65 with hyperthyroidism were newly diagnosed, with duration under 2 months. Each diagnosis drew on symptoms, thyroxine, TRAb, thyroid ultrasound and orbital computed tomography findings.

J is TRBJ2-7 and V is TRBV6-1, with 7 positions matching TRBD2. The clonotype was recovered from a man aged 18 to 29 with Graves' hyperthyroidism. The sample comprised blood. The CDR3 region is CASSDREGYEQYF. DNA for the CDR3: TGTGCCAGCAGTGACAGGGAGGGCTACGAGCAGTACTTC.